What follows are 24 T cell receptor beta chains derived from one specimen sequenced in a study of spatial heterogeneity in lung cancer. Study-wide findings and caveats: Tumors with more nonsynonymous mutations had more expanded intratumoral alpha and beta TCRs.

One entry per CDR3 protein, called by TCRdb with MiXCR from the 5' RACE reads. Seen here are 15,000 to 20,000 distinct CDR3 sequences, roughly 6% observed once, and the top ten hold about 6.8%. This sample's time point: sample taken at primary tumor resection. Their antigen targets remain unknown. Material: lung tumor tissue, obtained at surgery. These receptors originate from a male donor with early-stage non-small cell lung cancer.

This chain connects TRBV6-5 to TRBJ1-1, with 9 nucleotides matching TRBD1. Germline V lookup: CDR1 MNHEY, CDR2 SVGAGI. J lost 1 base, V lost 5 bases, and 17 bases had no gene match. The CDR3 spans 19 residues. CDR3 DNA: TGTGCCAGCAGTGGGTACCCTGTCGCGACAGGGGGACGGAACACTGAAGCTTTCTTT. Its protein is CASSGYPVATGGRNTEAFF.

In this sample, this clonotype turned up many times. This sequence joins TRBV12-3 or TRBV12-4 and TRBJ1-1; the D is unclear. V lost 5 bases, J lost 5 bases, and 12 bases lay in between. This CDR3 has 13 amino acids. The CDR3 DNA reads as TGTGCCAGCAGTCCCCCTGCGGGTACTGAAGCTTTCTTT. Translation gives CASSPPAGTEAFF.

The sample holds many counts of this clonotype. V gene TRBV9 combines with J gene TRBJ2-5, with a tentative D call TRBD1 (5 bases). The CDR3 is 13 residues long. Germline CDR1 reads SGDLS; CDR2 reads YYNGEE. Trimming took 0 bases from V and 7 from J, leaving 10 bases between them. The CDR3 DNA reads as TGTGCCAGCAGCGTAGCACAGGATGGGACCCAGTACTTC. It codes for CASSVAQDGTQYF.

This clonotype was seen ten or more times. The V call is TRBV12-3 or TRBV12-4, the J call TRBJ2-7; D not resolved. V lost 3 bases and J lost 2, with 5 bases in between. The CDR3 spans 12 residues. CDR3 nucleotide sequence: TGTGCCAGCAGTTTTACCACCTACGAGCAGTACTTC. Amino acids: CASSFTTYEQYF.

The chain joins TRBV10-3 to TRBJ1-1; D unclear. Germline CDR1 is ENHRY and CDR2 is SYGVKD. The CDR3 consists of 15 residues. The V gene lost 4 bases and the J gene lost 0 bases, with 12 bases spanning the gap. CDR3 amino acids: CAISGEGYVNTEAFF. The CDR3, as DNA: TGTGCCATCAGTGGGGAGGGATACGTGAACACTGAAGCTTTCTTT.

This clonotype was detected ten times or more. The chain combines TRBV4-1 with TRBJ2-7; D may be TRBD1 (8 bases). V was trimmed by 3 bases and J by 8 bases, leaving 20 bases between them. Germline V CDR1 and CDR2: MGHRA, YSYEKL. The length of the CDR3 is 15 residues. This chain's CDR3 is CASSQGRTGTTKQYF. Here the CDR3 DNA reads TGCGCCAGCAGCCAGGGAAGGACAGGGACTACGAAGCAGTACTTC.

This clonotype was counted many times. The chain is built from TRBV19 and TRBJ2-6; 9 positions match TRBD1. This CDR3 contains 17 residues. After removal of 9 bases from V and 4 bases from J, the junction contained 13 bases not matched to a gene. Germline V lookup: CDR1 LNHDA, CDR2 SQIVND (reference sequence). This chain's CDR3 is CASQTRDRVSGANVLTF. CDR3 in DNA: TGTGCCAGCCAGACCCGGGACAGGGTATCCGGGGCCAACGTCCTGACTTTC.

This clonotype counts as medium-sized. This chain uses TRBV18 with TRBJ2-4, with 9 bases fitting TRBD2. Per the germline V gene, CDR1 is KGHSH and CDR2 is LQKENI. The CDR3 is 14 residues long. The V and J ends lost 1 base and 8 bases, in that order; junction bases with no gene match: 3. CDR3 loop: CASSPLAGEDIQYF. The CDR3 DNA sequence: TGTGCCAGCTCACCACTAGCGGGAGAGGACATTCAGTACTTC.

This clonotype has a count of ten or more. The chain recombines TRBV7-2 with TRBJ2-3; D is unclear. This CDR3 is built from 13 residues. Germline CDR1 and CDR2: SGHTA and FQGNSA. V was pared by 2 bases and J by 4 bases, with 7 bases between. The CDR3 coding sequence is TGTGCCAGCAGCTTACAGACGGCAGATACGCAGTATTTT. This sequence encodes CASSLQTADTQYF.

This clonotype was detected ten times or more. The chain couples TRBV29-1 to TRBJ1-1; possible D gene TRBD1, 6 bases. CDR1 is SQVTM and CDR2 is ANQGSEA in the germline V gene. The CDR3 loop spans 14 amino acids. V lost 5 bases and J 1 base, leaving 14 bases between the germline ends. CDR3 residues: CSVPRGGQNTEAFF. Here the CDR3 DNA reads TGCAGCGTTCCGAGGGGGGGACAGAACACTGAAGCTTTCTTT.

This clonotype was recorded many times. The chain has TRBV4-1 and TRBJ2-4; 7 bases line up with TRBD2. Looked up from germline, CDR1 is MGHRA and CDR2 is YSYEKL. The CDR3 runs 15 residues. Unmatched junction bases numbered 5, after V lost 0 bases and J lost 6 bases. Here the CDR3 reads CASSQENGRLNIQYF. The CDR3 DNA follows: TGCGCCAGCAGCCAAGAGAACGGGAGGTTAAACATTCAGTACTTC.

J is TRBJ2-5 and V is TRBV7-2, with no clear D. This CDR3 has 13 residues. V dropped 1 base and J dropped 5 bases, with 8 bases sitting between them. The germline V gene has CDR1 SGHTA and CDR2 FQGNSA. CDR3 amino acids: CASSLVFTETQYF. In DNA form, the CDR3 reads TGTGCCAGCAGCTTAGTTTTTACGGAGACCCAGTACTTC.

The V and J genes are TRBV11-2 and TRBJ1-3; D uncertain. The V gene lost 7 bases and the J gene lost 3 bases, with 19 bases spanning the gap. CDR3 size: 16 residues. The germline V gene has CDR1 SGHAT and CDR2 FQNNGV. The CDR3 nucleotides are TGTGCCAGCATCCAGAGCACAGTGTCGTGTGGAAACACCATATATTTT. Translated, it gives CASIQSTVSCGNTIYF.

Many counts were recorded for this clonotype. V usage is TRBV7-2 and J usage is TRBJ1-1; TRBD1 aligns across 7 bases. The trim removed 5 bases at V and 4 bases at J, leaving 7 bases unmatched. The V gene's germline CDR1 is SGHTA and CDR2 FQGNSA. This CDR3 spans 14 amino acids. As DNA, the CDR3 is TGTGCCAGCAGCCTTCAGGGGGATAGCACTGAAGCTTTCTTT. It specifies CASSLQGDSTEAFF.

At least ten counts were recorded for this clonotype. The rearrangement links TRBV20-1 to TRBJ1-5; D is uncertain. This CDR3 region has 13 residues. The germline V gene has CDR1 DFQATT and CDR2 SNEGSKA (reference sequence). Trimming pared 5 bases from V and 3 bases from J, leaving 11 bases between. The DNA of the CDR3 is TGCAGTGCTCTAGTGAGTCTCAATCAGCCCCAGCATTTT. Its protein is CSALVSLNQPQHF.

The sample holds many counts of this clonotype. The chain joins TRBV5-1 to TRBJ2-5, with D possibly TRBD1 on 6 matching bases. Germline CDR1 is SGHRS and CDR2 is YFSETQ. CDR3 size: 15 residues. Trimming shortened V by 4 bases and J by 4 bases, and 17 bases separated the two germline ends. The CDR3 region is CASSAGATGLETQYF. CDR3 nucleotides: TGCGCCAGCAGCGCCGGCGCTACAGGGCTAGAGACCCAGTACTTC.

The rearrangement uses TRBV5-4 and TRBJ1-5; tentatively, D is TRBD1 (5 bases). The V gene's germline CDR1 is SGHNT and CDR2 YYREEE (reference sequence). The CDR3 has 16 residues. V dropped 4 bases and J dropped 0 bases, with 14 bases sitting between them. The CDR3 loop reads CASSAPTEDSNQPQHF. In DNA form, the CDR3 reads TGTGCCAGCAGCGCCCCGACAGAAGATAGCAATCAGCCCCAGCATTTT. The full variable domain, with the rest looked up from reference TRBV5-4 and TRBJ1-5, is ETGVTQSPTHLIKTRGQQVTLRCSSQSGHNTVSWYQQALGQGPQFIFQYYREEENGRGNFPPRFSGLQFPNYSSELNVNALELDDSALYLCASSAPTEDSNQPQHFGDGTRLSIL.

This clonotype was observed many times. The DNA of the CDR3 is TGTGCCAGCAGCCATTCTGGACACAGTGAAGCTTTCTTT. This codes for CASSHSGHSEAFF. This sequence joins TRBV7-2 and TRBJ1-1; tentatively, D is TRBD1 (5 bases). The CDR3 length is 13 residues. Between the trimmed V and J ends, which lost 5 bases and 7 bases, there was a span of 14 bases. Per the germline V gene, CDR1 is SGHTA and CDR2 is FQGNSA.

Many counts were recorded for this clonotype. CDR3 DNA: TGTGCCAGCAGTCCGGGGACAGGGCTTCTCTATGGCTACACCTTC. Translating it yields CASSPGTGLLYGYTF. V is TRBV6-5 and J is TRBJ1-2; TRBD1 agrees at 9 bases. This CDR3 spans 15 amino acids. The V segment lost 5 bases and the J segment 4 bases; nucleotides outside the gene matches: 8. Germline assignment: CDR1 MNHEY and CDR2 SVGAGI.

This clonotype came up many times. The chain recombines TRBV7-2 with TRBJ2-2; D is ambiguous. V lost 2 bases, J lost 3 bases, and 7 bases lay in between. This CDR3 spans 14 amino acids. The germline V gene encodes CDR1 SGHTA and CDR2 FQGNSA. The CDR3 nucleotides are TGTGCCAGCAGCTTATCTCCAGACACCGGGGAGCTGTTTTTT. Translated, it gives CASSLSPDTGELFF.

This clonotype was seen ten or more times. This chain joins TRBV29-1 and TRBJ2-5; 9 nucleotides agree with TRBD2. The CDR3 runs to 15 residues. Germline CDR1 and CDR2: SQVTM and ANQGSEA. V was clipped by 0 bases and J by 4 bases; unmatched bases: 6. This CDR3 reads CSVEEQAGGGETQYF. The CDR3 bases are TGCAGCGTTGAAGAACAAGCGGGAGGTGGAGAGACCCAGTACTTC.

This clonotype appeared many times. This chain links TRBV11-2 with TRBJ2-3; 9 bases align to TRBD2. J was trimmed by 1 base and V by 1 base; bases with no gene match: 6. Germline-derived CDR1 and CDR2 are SGHAT and FQNNGV. This CDR3 has 17 amino acids. The CDR3 reads CASSLVAGGLGTDTQYF. CDR3 in DNA: TGTGCCAGCAGCTTAGTCGCGGGGGGGCTGGGCACAGATACGCAGTATTTT.

In its sample, this clonotype was seen many times. The rearrangement uses TRBV6-1 and TRBJ2-5, with TRBD1 matching 7 bases. Per germline, CDR1 MNHNS and CDR2 SASEGT. This CDR3 has 14 amino acids. J gave up 1 base and V 3 bases, and 2 bases lay outside the gene matches. The CDR3: CASSEGQIQETQYF. Written as DNA, the CDR3 is TGTGCCAGCAGTGAGGGACAGATCCAAGAGACCCAGTACTTC.

The rearrangement links TRBV10-1 to TRBJ2-1, with a tentative D call TRBD2 (7 bases). V dropped 4 bases and J dropped 0 bases, with 13 bases sitting between them. Germline CDR1 is WNHNN and CDR2 is SYGVQD (reference sequence). The CDR3 totals 16 residues. The DNA of the CDR3 is TGCGCCAGCAGTGGGGGGGGCTTGAGCTCCTACAATGAGCAGTTCTTC. This translates into CASSGGGLSSYNEQFF.